Listed below are T cell receptor beta chains from one sample, sequenced in a study of blood T cell repertoires in COVID-19. The protocol was immunoSEQ multiplex PCR, while the TCRdb copy is restricted to in-frame clones and leaves out a portion. This sample has some 150,000 clones, with 80% to 90% found just once. The sample was peripheral blood. These receptors were taken from a woman aged 55-70 years with COVID-19, enrolled during active disease. The CDR3 runs from the conserved cysteine through the conserved F or W. The D gene is left open where the match is weak. Not all rows give a size; the values are once, few, many and, for expanded clones, a class.

DNA: TGTGCCAGCAGTTCTCCTTCTTTGTCCCGGGGGACCTCGAACACTGAAGCTTTCTTT
CDR3: CASSSPSLSRGTSNTEAFF
size: NA
J: TRBJ1-1
V: TRBV27
D: NA

DNA: TGCAGCGTTTGGTTACGGGACAGGGCTAATTATGGCTACACCTTC
CDR3: CSVWLRDRANYGYTF
size: NA
J: TRBJ1-2
V: TRBV29-1
D: TRBD1

DNA: TGTGCCAGCAGCCAACCCCCTGCAGGGTACAATGAGCAGTTCTTC
CDR3: CASSQPPAGYNEQFF
size: NA
J: TRBJ2-1
V: TRBV4-2
D: NA

DNA: TGTGCCAGCAGCGTAGGGACAGCCGGAAACACCATATATTTT
CDR3: CASSVGTAGNTIYF
size: NA
J: TRBJ1-3
V: TRBV9
D: NA

DNA: TGCGCCAGCAGCTTAAACCAGGACAGGCGTTCGTACGAGCAGTACTTC
CDR3: CASSLNQDRRSYEQYF
size: NA
J: TRBJ2-7
V: TRBV5-1
D: TRBD1

DNA: TGCGCCAGCGGCACAGGCTACGAGCAGTACTTC
CDR3: CASGTGYEQYF
size: few
J: TRBJ2-7
V: TRBV4-1
D: NA

DNA: TGTGCCTGGAGTCTGACAGGGACCACTGAAGCTTTCTTT
CDR3: CAWSLTGTTEAFF
size: NA
J: TRBJ1-1
V: TRBV30
D: TRBD1

DNA: TGCGCCAGCAGTGACTTCCTGAACACTGAAGCTTTCTTT
CDR3: CASSDFLNTEAFF
size: NA
J: TRBJ1-1
V: TRBV10-1
D: NA

DNA: TGTGCCAGCAGCTTAGCGTCCAGACTAGACCCTGAAGCTTTCTTT
CDR3: CASSLASRLDPEAFF
size: NA
J: TRBJ1-1
V: TRBV7-8
D: NA

DNA: TGCGCCAGCAGCCGGGACAGCAATTCACCCCTCCACTTT
CDR3: CASSRDSNSPLHF
size: NA
J: TRBJ1-6
V: TRBV10-1
D: TRBD1

DNA: TGTGCCAGCAGCTTAGGTTGGGGCGGGGGGGCCCCCCAAGAGACCCAGTACTTC
CDR3: CASSLGWGGGAPQETQYF
size: NA
J: TRBJ2-5
V: TRBV11-3
D: TRBD2

DNA: TGTGCCAGCAGTTTAGGGGCGGCCAACGAGCAGTACTTC
CDR3: CASSLGAANEQYF
size: NA
J: TRBJ2-7
V: TRBV27
D: NA

DNA: TGCGCCAGCAGCTTGGGACAGGGAGGCGAGCAGTACTTC
CDR3: CASSLGQGGEQYF
size: once
J: TRBJ2-7
V: TRBV5-1
D: NA

DNA: TGTGCCAGCAGTCAAATACAGGGAGACTATAATTCACCCCTCCACTTT
CDR3: CASSQIQGDYNSPLHF
size: NA
J: TRBJ1-6
V: TRBV5-5
D: NA

DNA: TGTGCCAGCAGCTTAATGGCAGGGGAAGGGTCTTTCTTT
CDR3: CASSLMAGEGSFF
size: NA
J: TRBJ1-1
V: TRBV13
D: NA

DNA: TGTGCCAGCAGCAATTTGATCAGGACTGAAGCTTTCTTT
CDR3: CASSNLIRTEAFF
size: NA
J: TRBJ1-1
V: TRBV28
D: NA

DNA: TGTGCCAGCAGAGATCGGGGGAGCTCCTACAATGAGCAGTTCTTC
CDR3: CASRDRGSSYNEQFF
size: NA
J: TRBJ2-1
V: TRBV6-5
D: NA

DNA: TGTGCCAGCAGTGAGCAGGGGGCAATTGGGGCCAACGTCCTGACTTTC
CDR3: CASSEQGAIGANVLTF
size: NA
J: TRBJ2-6
V: TRBV6-1
D: TRBD1

DNA: TGTGCCAGCAGCTCCAGGGGAGATCGGCCCCAGCATTTT
CDR3: CASSSRGDRPQHF
size: NA
J: TRBJ1-5
V: TRBV7-9
D: NA

DNA: TGTGCCAGCAGCCCCCTCGGTAGCCCTGAGGCCCAGTACTTC
CDR3: CASSPLGSPEAQYF
size: NA
J: TRBJ2-5
V: TRBV7-9
D: NA

DNA: TGTGCCAGCAGCTTGAGGACAGGGGACTATGGCTACACCTTC
CDR3: CASSLRTGDYGYTF
size: NA
J: TRBJ1-2
V: TRBV11-1
D: TRBD1

DNA: TGTGCCAGCAGCCAAAATGCACAAACAGGAAGCTACACCTTC
CDR3: CASSQNAQTGSYTF
size: NA
J: TRBJ1-2
V: TRBV7-3
D: NA

DNA: TGCGCCAGCAGCTTTGGGACAGGGGGCTTTCAGCCCCAGCATTTT
CDR3: CASSFGTGGFQPQHF
size: NA
J: TRBJ1-5
V: TRBV5-1
D: TRBD1

DNA: TGTGCCACCAGTGACCCCGGAGGTATAAACAATCAGCCCCAGCATTTT
CDR3: CATSDPGGINNQPQHF
size: NA
J: TRBJ1-5
V: TRBV24-1
D: NA

DNA: TGTGCCAGTAGTATGGGGACAGGGGCAGCTGCTTTCTTT
CDR3: CASSMGTGAAAFF
size: NA
J: TRBJ1-1
V: TRBV19
D: TRBD1

DNA: TGCGCCAGCAGCCAAATCTGGACTAGCGGTCCCAATGAGCAGTTCTTC
CDR3: CASSQIWTSGPNEQFF
size: NA
J: TRBJ2-1
V: TRBV4-3
D: TRBD2

DNA: TGTGCCAGCAGCTTAGCGACCGGGACAGGGCAAGAGACCCAGTACTTC
CDR3: CASSLATGTGQETQYF
size: NA
J: TRBJ2-5
V: TRBV7-2
D: TRBD1

DNA: TGTGCCAGTAGCGACGACAGGGGCTACGAGCAGTACTTC
CDR3: CASSDDRGYEQYF
size: NA
J: TRBJ2-7
V: TRBV19
D: TRBD1

DNA: TGTGCCAGCAGCGTACGACTAGAAGAGACCCAGTACTTC
CDR3: CASSVRLEETQYF
size: NA
J: TRBJ2-5
V: TRBV13
D: NA